Listed below are T cell receptor beta chains from one sample, sequenced in a study of shared clonotypes between healthy human individuals. Using immunoSEQ multiplex PCR, the repertoire was profiled, and TCRdb retains in-frame clones only, with some absent. The table has 85,000 to 100,000 clones, approximately 70% seen once; the top ten hold approximately 53%. Sequencing input: memory CD8+ T cells sorted from blood. These receptors originate from a man aged 25-45 years in good health. Each CDR3 is given without its conserved first and last residue. The order of the fields is V gene, CDR3 protein.

V: TRBV27
CDR3: ASRLAGVETQY

V: TRBV11-2
CDR3: ASSLWLYGYT

V: TRBV25-1
CDR3: ASSERFSGMSYNEQF

V: TRBV9
CDR3: ASSVGAAGNTEAF

V: TRBV5-1
CDR3: ASSLVGGRQETQY

V: TRBV13
CDR3: ASSLGAGTYQETQY

V: TRBV9
CDR3: ASSVVDQPIYGYT

V: TRBV7-2
CDR3: ASSLAGTATYEQY

V: TRBV6-1
CDR3: ASSEGTSGSTTDTQY

V: TRBV14
CDR3: ASSHTTGGIEAF

V: TRBV5-6
CDR3: ASSFRGRGPDTQY

V: TRBV14
CDR3: ASSSVRQTDTQY

V: TRBV5-8
CDR3: ASSLGVGNLDTQY